This T cell receptor (beta chain) was identified during a study of T cell changes during pregnancy in multiple sclerosis. V was pared by 0 bases and J by 3 bases, with 11 bases between. Germline assignment: CDR1 SNHLY and CDR2 FYNNEI. This CDR3 region has 15 residues. This table comes from immunoSEQ multiplex PCR, and its TCRdb copy is limited to in-frame clones, with some not included. The sample contains about 38,000 clones, about 88% of which appear only once. This chain joins TRBV2 and TRBJ1-2; tentative D call: TRBD1 (6 bases). The sequence came from a female donor with multiple sclerosis, enrolled in a pregnancy study. Sequenced here: CD8+ T cells from peripheral blood mononuclear cells, sampled in the third trimester of pregnancy. Written as DNA, the CDR3 is TGTGCCAGCAGTGAAGCGGGACAACTATACTATGGCTACACCTTC. Translation gives CASSEAGQLYYGYTF.